The TCR beta chain described here comes from a study of blood T cell repertoires in COVID-19. Study overall: There were acute and convalescent COVID-19 samples, and they came from the United States, Italy and Spain. PBMCs, B-cell-depleted T cells, or T cells were the source of the cDNA or gDNA that made up the material.

Authors' analysis steps: Counts of nucleated cells, estimated from reference gene primer amplification, were obtained. Profiled with immunoSEQ multiplex PCR; TCRdb holds only in-frame clones, not every one. V, J and clone size are taken as reported in that table, and D and trimming were inferred from the DNA itself. Of 150,000 to 250,000 clones listed, roughly four fifths were seen once; the top ten hold approximately 12%. Germline lookup yields CDR1 SGHTA and CDR2 FQGTGA. The CDR3 length is 16 residues. Deletions cut 2 bases from V and 6 bases from J, with 14 bases between. The sample comprised PBMCs or T cells enriched from blood (not recorded which). The receptor was derived from a man aged 35 to 55 who had recovered from COVID-19. The V and J genes are TRBV7-3 and TRBJ1-6, with a weak D call TRBD1 (5 bases). The CDR3 sequence is CASSLQPRGGNSPLHF. CDR3 coding DNA: TGTGCCAGCAGCTTACAACCCCGGGGGGGTAATTCACCCCTCCACTTT.